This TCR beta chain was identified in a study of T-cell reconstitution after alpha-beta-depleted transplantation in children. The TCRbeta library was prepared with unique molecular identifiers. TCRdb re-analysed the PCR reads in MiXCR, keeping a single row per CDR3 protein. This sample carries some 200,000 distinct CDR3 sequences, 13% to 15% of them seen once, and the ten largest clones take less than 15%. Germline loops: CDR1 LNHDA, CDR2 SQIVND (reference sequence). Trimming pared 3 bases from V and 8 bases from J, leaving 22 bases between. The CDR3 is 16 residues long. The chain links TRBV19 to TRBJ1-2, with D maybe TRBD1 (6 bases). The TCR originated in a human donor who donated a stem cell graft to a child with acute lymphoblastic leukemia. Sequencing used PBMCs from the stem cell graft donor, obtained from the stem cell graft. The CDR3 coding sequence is TGTGCCAGTAGTATCTGGGCGGGCAGGGACATAAAAGGCTACACCTTC. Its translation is CASSIWAGRDIKGYTF.